The 10 T cell receptor beta chains below all came from one sample that was sequenced in a study of immune aging and cytomegalovirus after organ transplant. Specified time point: five sample-tagged time points from pre-transplant (day -1) to day 368 post-transplant, pooled. Cells were captured in microwells, and libraries were made with BD Rhapsody targeted mRNA and AbSeq chemistry. TCRdb processed the single-cell sequencing reads anew with MiXCR; each CDR3 protein has one entry. The sample has roughly 20,000 distinct CDR3 sequences; approximately 40% are singletons. These TCRs are of unknown antigen specificity. The specimen comprised CMV peptide-activated CD4+ and CD8+ T cells sorted from blood, sampled at five time points, pooled. The sample's subset: sorted CD8+CD137+ and CD4+CD154+ T cells after 11 to 13 h CMV IE-1 peptide stimulation. The receptors derive from a female donor who had a heart transplant and CMV viremia.

V and J are TRBV20-1 and TRBJ2-7, with D possibly TRBD2 on 6 matching bases. Germline V gene lookup returns CDR1 DFQATT and CDR2 SNEGSKA (reference sequence). The CDR3 extends over 13 amino acids. Trimming pared 7 bases from V and 6 bases from J, leaving 19 bases between. CDR3 nucleotide sequence: TGCAGTGTCAAACTGACTGGAGGGCTCGAGCAGTACTTC. Amino acid sequence: CSVKLTGGLEQYF.

In regard to this clonotype: The junction does not match germline at one end; this may be a read error. The chain joins TRBV28 to TRBJ2-7; D is ambiguous. Germline loops: CDR1 MDHEN, CDR2 SYDVKM. The CDR3 length is 12 residues. The CDR3 here is CASSLLAYEQYF. In DNA form, the CDR3 reads TGTGCCAGCAGCTTATTAGCCTACGAGCAGTACTTC. Supplemented by reference TRBV28 and TRBJ2-7, the full variable domain reads DVKVTQSSRYLVKRTGEKVFLECVQDMDHENMFWYRQDPGLGLRLIYFSYDVKMKEKGDIPEGYSVSREKKERFSLILESASTNQTSMYLCASSLLAYEQYFGPGTRLTVT.

The sample holds many counts of this clonotype. The V call is TRBV12-3 or TRBV12-4, the J call TRBJ1-4; D ambiguous. The germline V and J ends were trimmed by 5 bases and 7 bases, with 8 bases remaining between them. The CDR3 contains 12 residues. CDR3 DNA: TGTGCCAGCAGTCCCCCAGGTGAAAAACTGTTTTTT. It encodes CASSPPGEKLFF.

This clonotype has ten or more counts. The J gene is TRBJ2-1, the V gene TRBV27; TRBD2 matches 8 bases. Germline values: CDR1 MNHEY, CDR2 SMNVEV (reference sequence). The ends lost 5 bases at V and 4 bases at J; junction bases unmatched: 10. This CDR3 comprises 16 residues. CDR3 sequence reads: CASSPTGTSSYNEQFF. The CDR3 DNA reads as TGTGCCAGCAGTCCAACCGGGACTAGTTCTTACAATGAGCAGTTCTTC.

V usage is TRBV12-3 or TRBV12-4 and J usage is TRBJ2-7; weak D call: TRBD1 (5 bases). The CDR3 runs 15 residues. V was pared by 0 bases and J by 3 bases, with 12 bases between. CDR3 in amino acids: CASSLATQGFYEQYF. The CDR3 DNA sequence: TGTGCCAGCAGTTTAGCGACTCAGGGATTCTACGAGCAGTACTTC.

This clonotype was found a few times. The CDR3 carries no conserved terminal phenylalanine or tryptophan, so it likely arises from a read error. J is TRBJ1-1 and V is TRBV20-1; D perhaps matches TRBD1 (5 bases). Germline V gives CDR1 DFQATT, CDR2 SNEGSKA (reference sequence). This CDR3 is 12 amino acids long. The CDR3 DNA reads as TGCGGTGCTAGATCGACAGTCACTGAAGCTTTCCTT. It translates to CGARSTVTEAFL.

As regards this clonotype: A far larger clone differs by one base, so this is likely a read error. This is likely a read error, given that the CDR3 carries no conserved phenylalanine or tryptophan at its end. The chain joins TRBV11-2 to TRBJ2-7, with a tentative D call TRBD2 (5 bases). V was cut by 8 bases and J by 7 bases, with 18 bases left in between. CDR1 is SGHAT and CDR2 is FQNNGV in the germline V gene. The CDR3 runs 13 residues. The CDR3 protein is CASGPWATGEQYL. Written as DNA, the CDR3 is TGTGCCAGCGGCCCTTGGGCTACGGGGGAGCAGTACTTA.

J is TRBJ2-5 and V is TRBV7-2; D assignment may be TRBD1 or TRBD2 (5 bases each). Germline loops: CDR1 SGHTA, CDR2 FQGNSA. With 4 bases removed from V and 0 bases from J, the gap between germline ends came to 12 bases. The CDR3 contains 15 residues. The CDR3: CASSSQPGHQETQYF. CDR3 DNA: TGTGCCAGCAGCTCCCAACCGGGGCACCAAGAGACCCAGTACTTC.

Remarks on this clonotype: Here the CDR3 omits its conserved ending phenylalanine or tryptophan, so a read error is the likely source. This rearrangement joins TRBV6-6 to TRBJ1-5; D unclear. This CDR3 spans 12 amino acids. Per the germline V gene, CDR1 is MNHNY and CDR2 is SVGAGI (reference sequence). V dropped 10 bases and J dropped 4 bases, with 11 bases sitting between them. The CDR3 spells CAIGVGNQPQHL. As DNA, the CDR3 is TGTGCCATTGGGGTAGGAAATCAGCCCCAGCATCTT.

There are a few counts of this clonotype. The CDR3 coding sequence is TGTGCCAGCAGCCCGCGGGGTGGTATCAATGAGCAGTTCTTC. Its translation: CASSPRGGINEQFF. The genes are TRBV27 and TRBJ2-1; D is possibly TRBD2 (6 bases). Germline V CDR1 and CDR2: MNHEY, SMNVEV (reference sequence). This CDR3 has 14 amino acids. The V end lost 6 bases, the J end lost 6 bases, and 15 bases lay between the germline ends.